This T cell receptor (beta chain) derives from a study of neurological immune-mediated disorders. The V gene lost 8 bases and the J gene lost 0 bases, with 17 bases spanning the gap. In germline, CDR1 is WSHSY, CDR2 SAAADI. This CDR3 comprises 15 residues. This clonotype was seen ten or more times. Its antigen is unknown. Study results and caveats: Phylogenetic grouping assigned the repertoires of 18 of 34 multiple sclerosis patients to a single related-CDR3 cluster, representing a possible signature. Patients with HTLV-1-associated myelopathy showed the most TCR clonal expansion. Those with multiple sclerosis showed the least, falling below healthy controls.

The time point denotes: longitudinal time-point 3. Via MiXCR, TCRdb re-called the 5' RACE reads, giving one row per CDR3 protein. This sample has approximately 85,000 distinct CDR3 sequences; roughly 4.3% occur once, and the top ten carry 4.5% to 6%. This chain links TRBV10-2 with TRBJ2-7; D is unresolved. Material for sequencing was PBMCs. The clonotype was recovered from a woman aged 55-70 years with multiple sclerosis. The CDR3 reads CASQPPAVLSYEQYF. For the CDR3, the DNA is TGCGCCAGCCAGCCCCCGGCCGTTCTCTCCTACGAGCAGTACTTC.